The source of this TCR beta chain is a study of shared clonotypes between healthy human individuals. Study-wide results and caveats: Owing to a small donor count, the genetic and exposure-history diversity represented was limited.

TCRdb keeps only in-frame clones here, not all; method: immunoSEQ multiplex PCR. Of about 1,500,000 clones listed, roughly 96% are singletons. Worth noting for this clone: Antigen unknown.

The TCR originated in a young man in good health. The sequencing sample was made of naive CD4+ T cells sorted from blood. Noted subset: CD45RA+ positively selected.

The CDR3: CASSQDFLSGSTDTQYF. CDR3 sequence (DNA): TGCGCCAGCAGCCAAGATTTCCTTAGCGGGAGCACAGATACGCAGTATTTT. The chain has TRBV4-1 and TRBJ2-3; 7 bases agree with TRBD2. Germline V gene data show CDR1 as MGHRA and CDR2 as YSYEKL. V gave up 0 bases and J gave up 0 bases; unmatched junction bases: 6. The CDR3 spans 17 residues.